Following are 8 T cell receptor beta chains from one sample sequenced in a study of T cell responses to AZD1222 COVID-19 vaccine. The data were produced by immunoSEQ multiplex PCR, yet TCRdb's version contains in-frame clones alone and is incomplete. The sample consists of about 130,000 clones, around nine tenths of them appearing once. The input for sequencing was peripheral blood, taken on day 0 of AZD1222 vaccination. These receptors all stem from an adult in good health.

The chain is built from TRBV5-4 and TRBJ2-3; D perhaps matches TRBD1 (5 bases). Trimming removed 0 bases at V and 11 bases at J, with 16 bases between. This CDR3 is built from 14 residues. Germline assignment: CDR1 SGHNT and CDR2 YYREEE (reference sequence). This chain's CDR3 is CASSLGGDPPGQYF. CDR3 nucleotide sequence: TGTGCCAGCAGCTTGGGGGGCGATCCCCCTGGGCAGTATTTT.

Only a few counts were recorded for this clone. The genes are TRBV11-2 and TRBJ2-7, with D tentatively TRBD1 (5 bases). CDR1 is SGHAT and CDR2 is FQNNGV in the germline V gene. The CDR3 covers 14 residues. V gave up 2 bases and J gave up 1 base, with 9 bases separating them. CDR3 DNA: TGTGCCAGCAGCTTAATTGGGGCTTCCTACGAGCAGTACTTC. It yields the protein CASSLIGASYEQYF. The variable domain in full, with the rest retrieved from reference TRBV11-2 and TRBJ2-7, is EAGVAQSPRYKIIEKRQSVAFWCNPISGHATLYWYQQILGQGPKLLIQFQNNGVVDDSQLPKDRFSAERLKGVDSTLKIQPAKLEDSAVYLCASSLIGASYEQYFGPGTRLTVT.

The gene calls are TRBV12-3 or TRBV12-4 and TRBJ1-1; D gene uncertain. This CDR3 is 12 amino acids long. Trimming removed 6 bases at V and 0 bases at J, with 5 bases between. The CDR3, as DNA: TGTGCCAGCAGGGATATGAACACTGAAGCTTTCTTT. It codes for CASRDMNTEAFF.

This chain uses TRBV5-5 with TRBJ1-1, with D possibly being TRBD1 (5 bases). In germline, CDR1 is SGHKS, CDR2 YYEKEE (reference sequence). CDR3 size: 14 residues. Trimming shortened V by 5 bases and J by 7 bases, and 18 bases separated the two germline ends. The CDR3 is CASRRGRAFSEAFF. In nucleotides, the CDR3 is TGTGCCAGCAGGCGTGGCAGGGCCTTCAGTGAAGCTTTCTTT.

This chain uses TRBV16 with TRBJ1-2; D uncertain. The germline V and J ends were trimmed by 4 bases and 2 bases, with 11 bases remaining between them. Germline assignment: CDR1 KGHSY and CDR2 FQNENV. CDR3 size: 14 residues. The CDR3 sequence is CASSLKWGNYGYTF. The DNA for the CDR3 is TGTGCCAGCAGCCTCAAGTGGGGAAACTATGGCTACACCTTC.

The chain couples TRBV7-9 to TRBJ1-2, with a possible D match to TRBD1 (5 bases). The germline V and J ends were trimmed by 0 bases and 5 bases, with 13 bases remaining between them. The CDR3 consists of 15 residues. Germline V lookup: CDR1 SEHNR, CDR2 FQNEAQ (reference sequence). Written as DNA, the CDR3 is TGTGCCAGCAGCTTAGCGGGAGGGGACGGGTATGGCTACACCTTC. Its translation: CASSLAGGDGYGYTF.

This clone occurred once. The V gene is TRBV29-1, the J gene TRBJ2-6, with 10 bases matching TRBD1. The ends lost 4 bases at V and 3 bases at J; junction bases unmatched: 15. Germline V lookup: CDR1 SQVTM, CDR2 ANQGSEA. The CDR3 has 19 amino acids. CDR3 nucleotide sequence: TGCAGCGTTGTACCGGGACAGGGGCTTCCTGGGAGTGGGGCCAACGTCCTGACTTTC. As protein: CSVVPGQGLPGSGANVLTF.

The chain recombines TRBV28 with TRBJ1-2; TRBD1 matches 7 bases. The ends lost 3 bases at V and 5 bases at J; junction bases unmatched: 3. Per germline, CDR1 MDHEN and CDR2 SYDVKM. The CDR3 has 13 amino acids. The CDR3 coding sequence is TGTGCCAGCAGTTTGGACAGGTCGTATGGCTACACCTTC. Its translation: CASSLDRSYGYTF.